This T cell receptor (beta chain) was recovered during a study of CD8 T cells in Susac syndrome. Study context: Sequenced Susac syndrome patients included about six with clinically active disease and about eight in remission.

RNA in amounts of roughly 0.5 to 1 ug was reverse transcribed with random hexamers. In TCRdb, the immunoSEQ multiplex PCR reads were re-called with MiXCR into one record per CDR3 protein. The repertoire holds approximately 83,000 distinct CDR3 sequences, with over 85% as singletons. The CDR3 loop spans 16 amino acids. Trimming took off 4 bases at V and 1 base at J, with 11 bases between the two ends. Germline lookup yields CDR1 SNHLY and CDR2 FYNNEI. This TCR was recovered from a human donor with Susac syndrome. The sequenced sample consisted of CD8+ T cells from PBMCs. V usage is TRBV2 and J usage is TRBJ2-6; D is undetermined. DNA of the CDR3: TGTGCCAGCAGTGTTCAGCTGCTATCTGGGGCCAACGTCCTGACTTTC. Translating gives CASSVQLLSGANVLTF. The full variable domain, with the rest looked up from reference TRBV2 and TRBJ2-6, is EPEVTQTPSHQVTQMGQEVILRCVPISNHLYFYWYRQILGQKVEFLVSFYNNEISEKSEIFDDQFSVERPDGSNFTLKIRSTKLEDSAMYFCASSVQLLSGANVLTFGAGSRLTVL.